The present entry profiles one TCR beta chain with its context. The entry originates in a study of blood T cell repertoires in COVID-19. On the study more broadly: Some COVID-19 samples were acute and others convalescent; all came from the United States, Italy and Spain. The analysed material was cDNA or gDNA that came from T cells, B-cell-depleted T cells, or PBMCs.

Between the trimmed V and J ends, which lost 5 bases and 7 bases, there was a span of 15 bases. The CDR3 has 13 amino acids. Germline V gene lookup returns CDR1 LNHNV and CDR2 YYDKDF (reference sequence). How the authors handled the data: Reference gene primer amplification yielded estimated nucleated cell counts. Produced via immunoSEQ multiplex PCR; TCRdb's table is partial and in-frame only. V and J calls and clone size are those listed in that table; D and trimming were worked out from the DNA. The sample consists of 14,000 or so clones, around 87% of them appearing once. The genes are TRBV15 and TRBJ2-7, with D perhaps TRBD2 (6 bases). The sequence came from a man aged 45-65 years with active COVID-19. Sequencing was performed on peripheral blood. The CDR3 protein is CATSGGTAGEQYF. The CDR3 nucleotides read TGTGCCACCAGCGGGGGGACTGCGGGGGAGCAGTACTTC.